The text below deals with one T cell receptor beta chain. The target antigen is unknown. Treatment meaning: randomized to nivolumab then ipilimumab (arm A) or the reverse (arm B). None of the patients previously received DNA-damaging chemotherapy. The data are from a study of sequential checkpoint blockade in melanoma. On the study more broadly: After both sequences, patients received maintenance nivolumab. DNA from more than 75 pretreatment tumor samples underwent TCRβ immunosequencing.

CDR1 and CDR2 from the germline V gene are MNHGY and SAAAGT. V gave up 5 bases and J gave up 2 bases; unmatched junction bases: 5. CDR3 length equals 15 residues. Study conclusions and caveats: Clinical benefit was about 30 times likelier when tumor T-cell fraction and clonality increased.

Assay: immunoSEQ multiplex PCR; the TCRdb copy retains only in-frame clones and omits some. This sample carries about 9,300 clones, roughly a quarter of them seen once, and the ten largest clones take 20% to 25%. The chain combines TRBV6-8 with TRBJ1-5; TRBD1 agrees at 8 bases. The clonotype comes from a human donor with melanoma. Sequences were derived from tumor tissue (inferred from file names), sampled from a patient given nivolumab and ipilimumab in sequence. CDR3 nucleotides: TGTGCCAGCAGTATTACAGGGGGTGGCAATCAGCCCCAGCATTTT. This translates into CASSITGGGNQPQHF.